These 22 T cell receptor beta chains were all obtained from the same sample, sequenced in a study of shared clonotypes between healthy human individuals. CD8 cells classed as naive were CD45RO-negative and positively selected for CCR7, excluding terminally differentiated effector memory CD45RA+ cells. The assay was immunoSEQ multiplex PCR, and TCRdb's table has in-frame clones only and misses some. The table has about 800,000 clones, about 96% seen once; the top ten hold about 0.25%. Sequenced material: naive CD8+ T cells sorted from blood. The receptors come from a man aged 25 to 40 in good health.

The chain has TRBV14 and TRBJ2-3; D gene ambiguous. CDR1 and CDR2 (germline): SGHDN, FVKESK. The V end was cut by 3 bases, the J end by 8 bases, with 12 bases between. This CDR3 region has 13 residues. The CDR3 region is CASSQGRGGTQYF. For the CDR3, the DNA is TGTGCCAGCAGCCAGGGAAGAGGCGGTACGCAGTATTTT.

The chain carries TRBV10-2 and TRBJ2-5, with D unresolved. Germline CDR1 reads WSHSY; CDR2 reads SAAADI. V was trimmed by 3 bases and J by 4 bases, leaving 6 bases between them. The CDR3 sequence is 12 residues long. The CDR3 region has the DNA TGCGCCAGCAGTGAAACCACAGAGACCCAGTACTTC. The encoded protein is CASSETTETQYF.

The CDR3 here is CASSAGTSGSNEQFF. The CDR3 nucleotides read TGTGCCAGCAGCGCCGGGACTAGCGGGAGTAATGAGCAGTTCTTC. The chain uses TRBV11-2 and TRBJ2-1, with TRBD2 identical over 14 bases. V shed 5 bases, J shed 7 bases, and the junction held 4 bases outside the gene matches. Germline V lookup: CDR1 SGHAT, CDR2 FQNNGV. The length of the CDR3 is 15 residues.

This chain joins TRBV11-2 and TRBJ2-7; D is unclear. This CDR3 is built from 12 residues. The germline V gene has CDR1 SGHAT and CDR2 FQNNGV. V gave up 3 bases and J gave up 4 bases, with 7 bases separating them. DNA for the CDR3: TGTGCCAGCAGCTTGTCTTTTTACGAGCAGTACTTC. Translating gives CASSLSFYEQYF.

The rearrangement links TRBV6-1 to TRBJ2-7, with D unclear. V lost 3 bases to trimming and J lost 7 bases, with 7 bases between them. There are 11 residues in the CDR3. The germline CDR1 and CDR2 sequences are MNHNS and SASEGT. The CDR3: CASSDGREQYF. DNA for the CDR3: TGTGCCAGCAGTGATGGGCGGGAGCAGTACTTC.

The V and J genes are TRBV18 and TRBJ2-1; TRBD2 might be the D (6 bases). Germline-derived CDR1 and CDR2 are KGHSH and LQKENI. Trimming took off 3 bases at V and 2 bases at J, with 11 bases between the two ends. The CDR3 is 15 amino acids. The CDR3 is CASSPGSGAYNEQFF. CDR3 bases: TGTGCCAGCTCACCCGGGAGCGGAGCCTACAATGAGCAGTTCTTC.

The chain joins TRBV10-3 to TRBJ2-7; D is unclear. Germline-derived CDR1 and CDR2 are ENHRY and SYGVKD. Trimming shortened V by 3 bases and J by 6 bases, and 15 bases separated the two germline ends. CDR3 length equals 14 residues. The CDR3 bases are TGTGCCATCAGTGACCTTGACGAGCCTGGCGAGCAGTACTTC. This gives the protein CAISDLDEPGEQYF.

For the CDR3, the DNA is TGTGCCAGCAGCGGACTAGCGGGCACATGCCGGTACTTC. This gives the protein CASSGLAGTCRYF. The chain recombines TRBV21-1 with TRBJ2-7; TRBD2 was called by the table and not checked on the DNA. TRBV21-1 is termed a pseudogene. The CDR3 is 13 amino acids.

The chain links TRBV6-1 to TRBJ2-7; 9 nucleotides match TRBD1. The CDR3 length is 12 residues. V dropped 8 bases and J dropped 4; count of bases not matched to a gene: 3. The germline V gene encodes CDR1 MNHNS and CDR2 SASEGT. CDR3 protein: CASGGQGYEQYF. CDR3 nucleotides: TGTGCCAGCGGCGGACAGGGGTACGAGCAGTACTTC.

The chain recombines TRBV5-1 with TRBJ2-7; tentatively, D is TRBD1 (5 bases). The CDR3 loop spans 14 amino acids. Germline V lookup: CDR1 SGHRS, CDR2 YFSETQ. Deletions cut 1 base from V and 5 bases from J, with 13 bases between. CDR3 DNA: TGCGCCAGCAGCTTGTGGCAGGGTGGCGACGAGCAGTACTTC. This translates into CASSLWQGGDEQYF.

The chain links TRBV4-1 to TRBJ2-1; no clear D. The germline CDR1 and CDR2 sequences are MGHRA and YSYEKL. There are 15 residues in the CDR3. With 1 base removed from V and 3 bases from J, the gap between germline ends came to 10 bases. For the CDR3, the DNA is TGCGCCAGCAGCCAAGGAGACCGAGACTACAATGAGCAGTTCTTC. It yields the protein CASSQGDRDYNEQFF.

The V and J genes are TRBV15 and TRBJ2-7; tentative D call: TRBD2 (6 bases). This CDR3 spans 15 amino acids. The V gene's germline CDR1 is LNHNV and CDR2 YYDKDF (reference sequence). V was cut by 4 bases and J by 3 bases, with 16 bases left in between. CDR3 coding DNA: TGTGCCACCAGCACCGAGTTGGGAGCGGGCTACGAGCAGTACTTC. It specifies CATSTELGAGYEQYF. Filled out from reference TRBV15 and TRBJ2-7, the complete variable domain reads DAMVIQNPRYQVTQFGKPVTLSCSQTLNHNVMYWYQQKSSQAPKLLFHYYDKDFNNEADTPDNFQSRRPNTSFCFLDIRSPGLGDTAMYLCATSTELGAGYEQYFGPGTRLTVT.

The genes are TRBV6-5 and TRBJ2-1; 7 nucleotides align to TRBD2. Losses at the gene ends were 6 bases for V and 4 bases for J; bases not matched to a gene: 9. Germline CDR1 is MNHEY and CDR2 is SVGAGI. The CDR3 sequence is 15 residues long. Written as DNA, the CDR3 is TGTGCCAGCAGAAAAATGAGCGGGAATTACAATGAGCAGTTCTTC. Its translation is CASRKMSGNYNEQFF.

Only a few counts were recorded for this clone. The chain couples TRBV2 to TRBJ2-2; possible D gene TRBD1, 6 bases. V lost 4 bases to trimming and J lost 0 bases, with 6 bases between them. The CDR3 is made up of 14 amino acids. Per germline, CDR1 SNHLY and CDR2 FYNNEI. This CDR3 is CASSGTANTGELFF. CDR3 nucleotides: TGTGCCAGCAGTGGGACAGCGAACACCGGGGAGCTGTTTTTT.

The J gene is TRBJ2-1, the V gene TRBV29-1; TRBD2 matches 12 bases. This CDR3 is built from 15 residues. The germline gives CDR1 SQVTM, CDR2 ANQGSEA. The V gene end was trimmed by 6 bases and the J gene end by 4 bases; junction bases not matched to a gene: 7. CDR3 nucleotide sequence: TGCAGCGTCGCCGCTGGACTAGCGGGATACAATGAGCAGTTCTTC. Translating it yields CSVAAGLAGYNEQFF.

This clone has only a few counts. The gene calls are TRBV6-6 and TRBJ2-5; tentative D call: TRBD2 (7 bases). In germline, CDR1 is MNHNY, CDR2 SVGAGI (reference sequence). V lost 7 bases, J lost 4 bases, and 16 bases lay in between. This CDR3 region has 14 residues. The CDR3, as DNA: TGTGCCAGCACCCGGGGGGCCAACACAGAGACCCAGTACTTC. Translated: CASTRGANTETQYF.

The chain couples TRBV2 to TRBJ1-1, with D possibly being TRBD1 (6 bases). Germline lookup yields CDR1 SNHLY and CDR2 FYNNEI. This CDR3 spans 16 amino acids. V was trimmed by 4 bases and J by 3 bases, leaving 18 bases between them. Here the CDR3 DNA reads TGTGCCAGCAGTGCTTCAGGGGTGAGGGGTGACACTGAAGCTTTCTTT. Protein product: CASSASGVRGDTEAFF.

The rearrangement joins TRBV6-6 to TRBJ1-1; no definite D call. Per the germline V gene, CDR1 is MNHNY and CDR2 is SVGAGI (reference sequence). Trimming stripped 7 bases from V and 4 bases from J, with 19 bases between. The CDR3 runs to 15 residues. The CDR3 region is CASTPGGWVSTEAFF. CDR3 in DNA: TGTGCCAGCACCCCCGGCGGGTGGGTGAGCACTGAAGCTTTCTTT.

V gene TRBV27 combines with J gene TRBJ2-3; tentatively, D is TRBD1 or TRBD2 (5 bases each). This CDR3 region has 15 residues. In germline, CDR1 is MNHEY, CDR2 SMNVEV (reference sequence). V lost 5 bases and J 6 bases, leaving 18 bases between the germline ends. CDR3 in DNA: TGTGCCAGCAGTCCCCCTCGGGGCGGTCGGGATACGCAGTATTTT. It encodes CASSPPRGGRDTQYF.

The chain links TRBV7-3 to TRBJ2-3; TRBD2 aligns across 8 bases. The CDR3 spans 15 residues. Per the germline V gene, CDR1 is SGHTA and CDR2 is FQGTGA. The V gene end was trimmed by 5 bases and the J gene end by 5 bases; junction bases not matched to a gene: 9. CDR3 coding DNA: TGTGCCAGCAGCCCTAGCGGGCCACGCGTAGATACGCAGTATTTT. As protein: CASSPSGPRVDTQYF.

Only one count was recorded for this clone. Germline and junction disagree at one end, which may indicate a read error. The V gene is TRBV7-9, the J gene TRBJ1-3; the D is unclear. Germline V gives CDR1 SEHNR, CDR2 FQNEAQ (reference sequence). The CDR3 is made up of 13 amino acids. In nucleotides, the CDR3 is TGTGCCAGCAGCTCCAGCTCTGAAAACACCATATATTTT. This codes for CASSSSSENTIYF.

This rearrangement joins TRBV28 to TRBJ2-2; TRBD1 agrees at 7 bases. The CDR3 is 15 amino acids. Looked up from germline, CDR1 is MDHEN and CDR2 is SYDVKM. J gave up 2 bases and V 2 bases, and 2 bases lay outside the gene matches. DNA of the CDR3: TGTGCCAGCAGTTTAACAGGGGCAAACACCGGGGAGCTGTTTTTT. Translation: CASSLTGANTGELFF.